The T cell receptor beta chain under discussion was sequenced for a study of blood T cell repertoires in COVID-19. The V gene's germline CDR1 is MRHNA and CDR2 SNTAGT. This CDR3 has 14 residues. The ends were cut back, 5 bases at V and 7 bases at J, with 14 bases in the middle. Measured with immunoSEQ multiplex PCR; TCRdb has only the in-frame clones, and not every one. The sample has 15,000 to 25,000 clones, approximately 91% seen once. This receptor was taken from a human donor in a cohort sampled during active COVID-19. Sequencing used peripheral blood. The chain employs TRBV6-4 and TRBJ2-2; no firm D call. The CDR3 DNA is TGTGCCAGCAGTACCGGTTGGGCCGGCGGGGAGCTGTTTTTT. It encodes CASSTGWAGGELFF.